This TCR beta chain came from a study of cytomegalovirus exposure and HLA in healthy donors. Study background: Falling in the Caucasian-associated ancestry cluster were 81% of approximately 410 genotyped donors. Whole-study findings and limits: In a later analysis, at a false discovery rate of 0.05, about 17,000 TCR beta sequences matched HLA alleles. Trimming of TCR beta V- and J-genes showed a link, identified in a later analysis, to a missense DCLRE1C variant.

The PCR used 60 Vbeta and 13 Jbeta primers. Some clones are missing from TCRdb's copy, which holds only in-frame ones; the method was immunoSEQ multiplex PCR. The sample contains approximately 150,000 clones, roughly 80% of which appear only once. A note on this clone: The antigen is undetermined.

This CDR3 has 17 amino acids. Germline V gene lookup returns CDR1 LNHNV and CDR2 YYDKDF (reference sequence). Losses at the gene ends were 0 bases for V and 5 bases for J; bases not matched to a gene: 8. The chain employs TRBV15 and TRBJ2-7; 12 positions match TRBD2. The receptor was derived from a human donor in good health. Sequenced sample: PBMCs. CDR3 sequence (DNA): TGTGCCACCAGCAGAGAAGGTCGGGGACTAGCGGGTGACGAGCAGTACTTC. As protein: CATSREGRGLAGDEQYF.